Listed below are T cell receptor beta chains from one sample, sequenced in a study of regulatory T cells in long-lasting Graves disease. A single record per CDR3 protein comes from TCRdb applying MiXCR to the multiplex PCR reads. The sample lists a few hundred thousand distinct CDR3 sequences, 20% to 25% occurring once. Source: peripheral blood mononuclear cells (PBMCs), taken at new diagnosis, from a patient treated with antithyroid drugs. These receptors all stem from a female donor with Graves disease. CDR3s include the opening cysteine and the closing phenylalanine or tryptophan. A D gene is named only where the DNA matches it firmly. Clone size is shown for a subset of rows, as once, few, many or a class of expanded clone.

TRBJ2-1 | - | many | TRBV16 | CASSQSGVDSSYNEQFF | TGTGCCAGCAGCCAATCGGGTGTGGATAGCTCCTACAATGAGCAGTTCTTC
TRBJ1-1 | TRBD1 | many | TRBV6-5 | CASSWDGTGWSTEAFF | TGTGCCAGCAGTTGGGACGGGACAGGGTGGAGCACTGAAGCTTTCTTT
TRBJ2-7 | TRBD2 | many | TRBV18 | CASSPGTNYEQYF | TGTGCCAGCTCCCCCGGGACTAACTACGAGCAGTACTTC
TRBJ2-2 | - | few | TRBV6-2/TRBV6-3 | CAIGDSNTGELFF | TGTGCCATCGGGGATTCGAACACCGGGGAGCTGTTTTTT
TRBJ1-1 | - | many | TRBV5-6 | CASSLILLNTEAFF | TGTGCCAGCAGCTTGATTTTGTTGAACACTGAAGCTTTCTTT
TRBJ2-7 | TRBD1 | many | TRBV4-1 | CASSHPLGGTGGYEQYF | TGCGCCAGCAGCCACCCCCTGGGGGGGACAGGGGGGTACGAGCAGTACTTC
TRBJ1-2 | - | many | TRBV28 | CASSFQNLFREESYGYTF | TGTGCCAGCAGTTTCCAAAACTTATTCCGGGAAGAGAGCTATGGCTACACCTTC
TRBJ2-7 | TRBD1 | - | TRBV2 | CASAGTGFHEQYF | TGTGCCAGTGCCGGGACAGGGTTCCACGAGCAGTACTTC
TRBJ1-4 | TRBD1 | many | TRBV18 | CASSPATGDRATEKLFF | TGTGCCAGCTCACCAGCGACCGGAGACAGGGCAACTGAAAAACTGTTTTTT
TRBJ2-1 | - | few | TRBV24-1 | CATSLRNEQFF | TGTGCCACCAGTCTCAGAAATGAGCAGTTCTTC
TRBJ2-7 | - | many | TRBV6-2/TRBV6-3 | CASSYVAHEQYF | TGTGCCAGCAGTTATGTCGCTCACGAGCAGTACTTC
TRBJ2-7 | - | once | TRBV6-5 | CASSYSGTSAYEQYF | TGTGCCAGCAGTTACTCTGGGACTTCTGCCTACGAGCAGTACTTC
TRBJ2-2 | - | few | TRBV7-9 | CASSSKRQTSTGELFF | TGTGCCAGCAGCTCTAAACGGCAGACGAGCACCGGGGAGCTGTTTTTT
TRBJ2-1 | - | few | TRBV24-1 | CATSDTSGTKKQFF | TGTGCCACCAGTGATACTTCCGGGACAAAGAAGCAGTTCTTC
TRBJ2-5 | - | - | TRBV27 | CASSLDGARGTQYF | TGTGCCAGCAGTTTAGACGGGGCGAGGGGGACCCAGTACTTC
TRBJ1-6 | - | many | TRBV6-1 | CASTYEGPGDSPLHF | TGTGCCAGCACCTATGAGGGCCCCGGGGATTCACCCCTCCACTTT
TRBJ1-4 | - | few | TRBV6-1 | CASRKTAGREKLFF | TGTGCCAGCAGGAAGACAGCCGGTCGGGAAAAACTGTTTTTT
TRBJ2-7 | - | - | TRBV7-2 | CASSLGTHSYEQYF | TGTGCCAGCAGCTTAGGAACTCACTCCTACGAGCAGTACTTC
TRBJ2-1 | TRBD2 | many | TRBV2 | CASSQLAGGPRNEQFF | TGTGCCAGCAGTCAACTAGCGGGGGGGCCCCGAAATGAGCAGTTCTTC
TRBJ2-3 | TRBD2 | many | TRBV20-1 | CSALLAGSRTDTQYF | TGCAGTGCTTTACTAGCGGGGAGCCGCACAGATACGCAGTATTTT
TRBJ2-7 | TRBD1 | few | TRBV19 | CASQTGQGPYEQYF | TGTGCCAGTCAAACGGGACAGGGGCCCTACGAGCAGTACTTC
TRBJ1-2 | - | many | TRBV30 | CAWLILNGQKNMDYTF | TGTGCCTGGCTTATTTTGAACGGACAGAAGAATATGGACTACACCTTC
TRBJ2-1 | TRBD2 | - | TRBV25-1 | CASSDFWTSGSGQFF | TGTGCCAGCAGTGATTTCTGGACTAGCGGGAGTGGGCAGTTCTTC
TRBJ1-4 | TRBD1 | few | TRBV12-5 | CASGRGQLGEKLFF | TGTGCTAGTGGTCGGGGACAGTTGGGGGAAAAACTGTTTTTT
TRBJ1-1 | - | many | TRBV10-3 | CAISESTVEEAFF | TGTGCCATCAGTGAGTCGACGGTGGAGGAAGCTTTCTTT
TRBJ2-5 | TRBD2 | - | TRBV7-2 | CASSLTSGIQETQYF | TGTGCCAGCAGCTTGACTAGCGGGATTCAAGAGACCCAGTACTTC
TRBJ2-1 | TRBD2 | many | TRBV24-1 | CATSDSRRDSGRNNEQFF | TGTGCCACCAGTGATTCCCGCCGTGATAGCGGGAGAAATAATGAGCAGTTCTTC
TRBJ2-5 | TRBD1 | many | TRBV15 | CATRQGVRETQYF | TGTGCCACGAGACAGGGGGTCCGGGAGACCCAGTACTTC
TRBJ1-6 | - | few | TRBV19 | CASSIVQNDSPLHF | TGTGCCAGTAGTATTGTACAGAACGATTCACCCCTCCACTTT
TRBJ2-5 | TRBD1 | many | TRBV30 | CAWGTGKDGTQYF | TGTGCCTGGGGGACAGGGAAAGATGGGACCCAGTACTTC
TRBJ2-1 | - | few | TRBV7-9 | CASSQGGGGRYEQFF | TGTGCCAGCAGCCAAGGGGGGGGGGGTAGATATGAGCAGTTCTTC
TRBJ2-7 | TRBD1 | - | TRBV5-1 | CASSFSGTGGEQYF | TGCGCCAGCAGCTTCTCCGGGACAGGGGGAGAGCAGTACTTC
TRBJ1-1 | - | many | TRBV7-2 | CASSLWQTNTEAFF | TGTGCCAGCAGCTTATGGCAGACGAACACTGAAGCTTTCTTT
TRBJ1-5 | TRBD1 | - | TRBV2 | CASRSGTGGEHF | TGTGCCAGCAGGTCCGGGACAGGCGGGGAGCATTTT
TRBJ1-6 | TRBD1 | - | TRBV9 | CASSVGTGGDSPLHF | TGTGCCAGCAGCGTCGGAACAGGGGGCGATTCACCCCTCCACTTT
TRBJ1-2 | - | many | TRBV3-1 | CASSPLGGDGYTF | TGTGCCAGCAGCCCCCTGGGAGGTGATGGCTACACCTTC
TRBJ1-2 | TRBD1 | many | TRBV12-3/TRBV12-4 | CASSLGQAEGYTF | TGTGCCAGCAGTTTGGGACAGGCAGAAGGCTACACCTTC
TRBJ2-3 | - | many | TRBV28 | CASTKWDSGTDTQYF | TGTGCCAGCACCAAATGGGACTCCGGAACAGATACGCAGTATTTT
TRBJ2-1 | TRBD2 | many | TRBV6-2/TRBV6-3 | CASSYSTLAGVGEQFF | TGTGCCAGCAGTTACTCGACACTAGCGGGAGTGGGTGAGCAGTTCTTC
TRBJ2-3 | - | many | TRBV7-2 | CASSNSGGDTQYF | TGTGCCAGCAGCAATAGTGGAGGAGATACGCAGTATTTT
TRBJ2-7 | TRBD1 | many | TRBV11-2 | CASSSQTGINEQYF | TGTGCCAGCAGCTCACAGACAGGGATAAACGAGCAGTACTTC
TRBJ1-3 | TRBD1 | - | TRBV7-2 | CASSRRTGRGNTIYF | TGTGCCAGCAGTCGGAGGACAGGGCGAGGAAACACCATATATTTT
TRBJ2-5 | - | few | TRBV11-3 | CASSPSGGNQETQHF | TGTGCCAGCAGCCCTAGTGGGGGAAACCAAGAGACCCAGCACTTC